The rows below give T cell receptor beta chains drawn from one sample of a study of T cell responses to AZD1222 COVID-19 vaccine. Profiled with immunoSEQ multiplex PCR; TCRdb holds only in-frame clones, not every one. The sample contains approximately 180,000 clones, more than 80% of which appear only once. Sequencing used peripheral blood, obtained on day 0 of AZD1222 vaccination. These receptors originate from an adult in good health. Each CDR3 is given with its conserved first and last residue. The order of the fields is clone size, V gene, CDR3 length, J gene, D gene, CDR3 protein, CDR3 DNA. A D gene is named only where the DNA matches it firmly. Clone size is shown for a subset of rows, as once, few, many or a class of expanded clone.

>NA|TRBV5-4|15|TRBJ2-3|TRBD2
CASSLGSSGTDTQYF
TGTGCCAGCAGCTTGGGGTCTAGCGGTACAGATACGCAGTATTTT
>NA|TRBV5-5|15|TRBJ2-2|TRBD1
CASSLDRGPTGELFF
TGTGCCAGCAGCTTGGACAGGGGCCCCACCGGGGAGCTGTTTTTT
>once|TRBV5-4|13|TRBJ2-1|NA
CASSLVDGNEQFF
TGTGCCAGCAGCTTGGTGGACGGCAATGAGCAGTTCTTC
>NA|TRBV12-3/TRBV12-4|13|TRBJ2-7|NA
CASSLSVPYEQYF
TGTGCCAGCAGTTTGAGTGTCCCCTACGAGCAGTACTTC
>NA|TRBV7-9|15|TRBJ1-2|TRBD1
CASSLAEGGLYGYTF
TGTGCCAGCAGCTTAGCGGAAGGGGGCTTGTATGGCTACACCTTC
>NA|TRBV13|16|TRBJ1-1|TRBD1
CASSLGQGAWSTEAFF
TGTGCCAGCAGCTTAGGACAGGGGGCCTGGAGCACTGAAGCTTTCTTT
>NA|TRBV10-2|15|TRBJ1-1|NA
CASIGTRAMNTEAFF
TGCGCCAGCATTGGAACCAGGGCCATGAACACTGAAGCTTTCTTT
>NA|TRBV29-1|12|TRBJ2-5|NA
CSVGASGETQYF
TGCAGCGTTGGAGCAAGCGGGGAGACCCAGTACTTC
>few|TRBV7-9|12|TRBJ2-7|NA
CASTPLTYEQYF
TGTGCCAGCACCCCTCTGACCTACGAGCAGTACTTC
>NA|TRBV6-1|15|TRBJ1-2|NA
CASSEAGRTFYGYTF
TGTGCCAGCAGTGAAGCCGGGAGGACTTTCTATGGCTACACCTTC
>NA|TRBV5-1|14|TRBJ1-1|NA
CASSLALGITEAFF
TGCGCCAGCAGCTTGGCCCTGGGTATCACTGAAGCTTTCTTT